These T cell receptor beta chains were read from a single sample in a study of monozygotic twins with inflammatory bowel disease. Using the 5' RACE reads, TCRdb records one entry per CDR3 protein without DNA. Listed are about 300,000 distinct CDR3 sequences; roughly 5.2% falls within the top ten. The sample was blood. The source is a human donor with ulcerative colitis or Crohn's disease, or a healthy co-twin of an affected twin (not recorded which). The CDR3 runs from the conserved cysteine through the conserved F or W.

j_call: TRBJ2-2
v_call: TRBV6-1
cdr3_aa: CASSLLPTGVTGELFF

j_call: TRBJ2-5
v_call: TRBV15
cdr3_aa: CATSRGEDRGQETQYF

j_call: TRBJ2-7
v_call: TRBV6-1
cdr3_aa: CASHKRGIEQYF

j_call: TRBJ2-7
v_call: TRBV7-2
cdr3_aa: CASSSQDRGLSYEQYF

j_call: TRBJ2-5
v_call: TRBV5-1
cdr3_aa: CASSLPGTPAQETQYF

j_call: TRBJ2-1
v_call: TRBV19
cdr3_aa: CASNARYNLNEQFF

j_call: TRBJ2-7
v_call: TRBV20-1
cdr3_aa: CSAPPVQPMDYEQYF

j_call: TRBJ2-1
v_call: TRBV7-9
cdr3_aa: CASSFSVAYNEQFF

j_call: TRBJ2-1
v_call: TRBV3-1
cdr3_aa: CASSQVQRVSNEQFF

j_call: TRBJ1-1
v_call: TRBV12-3/TRBV12-4
cdr3_aa: CASKITGGHTEAFF

j_call: TRBJ2-7
v_call: TRBV30
cdr3_aa: CASLTGGHAEQYF

j_call: TRBJ1-2
v_call: TRBV18
cdr3_aa: CASSAGQGTDGYTF

j_call: TRBJ1-6
v_call: TRBV27
cdr3_aa: CASSRWETNSPLHF

j_call: TRBJ2-7
v_call: TRBV7-6
cdr3_aa: CASSWRGDGSYEQYF

j_call: TRBJ1-2
v_call: TRBV28
cdr3_aa: CASSLEGLYGYTF

j_call: TRBJ2-6
v_call: TRBV6-1
cdr3_aa: CASSRDSVMSGANVLTF

j_call: TRBJ2-5
v_call: TRBV19
cdr3_aa: CASSIGRARETQYF

j_call: TRBJ2-1
v_call: TRBV10-3
cdr3_aa: CAISGGSTEQFF

j_call: TRBJ2-4
v_call: TRBV20-1
cdr3_aa: CSASGPGQNIQYF

j_call: TRBJ2-7
v_call: TRBV25-1
cdr3_aa: CASSDLQGRGHTYEQYF

j_call: TRBJ1-3
v_call: TRBV7-6
cdr3_aa: CASSPNTGLLGNTIYF

j_call: TRBJ2-1
v_call: TRBV27
cdr3_aa: CASSPSLGLAINEQFF

j_call: TRBJ2-3
v_call: TRBV20-1
cdr3_aa: CSAQKPGQSSTDTQYF

j_call: TRBJ2-7
v_call: TRBV21-1
cdr3_aa: CASNIGGVPYEQYF

j_call: TRBJ2-7
v_call: TRBV28
cdr3_aa: CASSSGTAPYEQYF

j_call: TRBJ1-2
v_call: TRBV7-2
cdr3_aa: CASSPAQGYGYTF

j_call: TRBJ1-2
v_call: TRBV27
cdr3_aa: CASSLLRRDRNYGF

j_call: TRBJ2-1
v_call: TRBV6-2/TRBV6-3
cdr3_aa: CASSFPIAGERSSYNEQFF

j_call: TRBJ2-7
v_call: TRBV10-3
cdr3_aa: CASGGLAGYEQYF

j_call: TRBJ2-7
v_call: TRBV7-9
cdr3_aa: CASSDSGGSYEQYF

j_call: TRBJ1-5
v_call: TRBV12-3/TRBV12-4
cdr3_aa: CASSFLRQLRGNQPQHF

j_call: TRBJ2-2
v_call: TRBV5-1
cdr3_aa: CASSSTPGLVAGELFF

j_call: TRBJ1-2
v_call: TRBV7-2
cdr3_aa: CASSLVSVVGSNYGYTF

j_call: TRBJ1-5
v_call: TRBV30
cdr3_aa: CAWETDRNQPQHF

j_call: TRBJ2-1
v_call: TRBV4-3
cdr3_aa: CASSQDVASYNEQFF

j_call: TRBJ1-1
v_call: TRBV6-2/TRBV6-3
cdr3_aa: CASSYLGNTEAFF

j_call: TRBJ1-6
v_call: TRBV3-1
cdr3_aa: CASSQDRRPLHF

j_call: TRBJ1-1
v_call: TRBV11-2
cdr3_aa: CASSFMLGHFSEAFF

j_call: TRBJ1-6
v_call: TRBV12-3/TRBV12-4
cdr3_aa: CASSLARNSPLHF

j_call: TRBJ2-6
v_call: TRBV3-1
cdr3_aa: CASSPFSSGANVLTF

j_call: TRBJ2-1
v_call: TRBV6-5
cdr3_aa: CASSSGTSGGSGYNEQFF

j_call: TRBJ2-7
v_call: TRBV7-2
cdr3_aa: CASSSGTAYEQCF

j_call: TRBJ2-7
v_call: TRBV7-2
cdr3_aa: CASSQLYAGTGPYEQYF

j_call: TRBJ2-5
v_call: TRBV11-2
cdr3_aa: CASSSRWETQYF

j_call: TRBJ1-2
v_call: TRBV20-1
cdr3_aa: CSAAGGQSGYTF